The clone carrying this TCR beta chain was recorded once. The data derive from a study of blood T cell repertoires in COVID-19. Whole-study context: Italy, Spain and the United States were the sources of the convalescent and acute COVID-19 samples. In each case, the material was cDNA or gDNA derived from T cells, B-cell-depleted T cells, or PBMCs.

V lost 7 bases to trimming and J lost 8 bases; unmatched junction nucleotides: 10. Germline assignment: CDR1 SNHLY and CDR2 FYNNEI. The CDR3 has 15 residues. Per the authors' pipeline: Nucleated cell counts were estimated from reference gene primer amplification. Produced via immunoSEQ multiplex PCR; TCRdb's table is partial and in-frame only. D and trimming were read from the DNA, whereas the V and J calls and clone size are those reported in that table. The table has 55,000 or so clones, more than 70% seen once. The V gene is TRBV2, the J gene TRBJ2-2; TRBD2 aligns across 10 bases. Sequenced: peripheral blood. This receptor was taken from a man in his 60s with active or convalescent COVID-19. CDR3 coding DNA: TGTGCCAGCACCGGGACTAGCGTTCCATCGGGGGAGCTGTTTTTT. It yields the protein CASTGTSVPSGELFF.